This T cell receptor beta chain was captured in a study of regulatory T cells in long-lasting Graves disease. Libraries of TCR beta came from iRepertoire HTBI primers plus Arm-PCR of CDR3 regions. TCRdb re-called the multiplex PCR reads with MiXCR, one entry per CDR3 protein. This sample has around 500,000 distinct CDR3 sequences, with about 11% found just once. The germline CDR1 and CDR2 sequences are SGHRS and YFSETQ. The V segment lost 0 bases and the J segment 4 bases; nucleotides outside the gene matches: 6. The CDR3 spans 15 residues. This clonotype was recorded many times. Time point denoted: newly diagnosed GD, antithyroid drugs for less than 3 months. Extracted PBMC RNA gave rise to the TCR library. It was American Thyroid Association guidelines that determined Graves' disease diagnosis. EDTA tubes received nine milliliters of collected peripheral blood. Separately, the same data were catalogued under a study of T cells in Graves' hyperthyroidism and ophthalmopathy. That study reports: Among thyroid clonotypes expanded above 0.001, most also appeared in blood. Before onset, by a median of around six months, the model predicted ophthalmopathy.

V usage is TRBV5-1 and J usage is TRBJ1-2, with 7 bases that match TRBD1. The sample consisted of peripheral blood mononuclear cells (PBMCs), taken at new diagnosis, from a patient treated with antithyroid drugs. The receptor comes from a young woman with Graves disease. The CDR3 loop reads CASSLATGKSYGYTF. Here the CDR3 DNA reads TGCGCCAGCAGCTTGGCGACAGGGAAGTCCTATGGCTACACCTTC.